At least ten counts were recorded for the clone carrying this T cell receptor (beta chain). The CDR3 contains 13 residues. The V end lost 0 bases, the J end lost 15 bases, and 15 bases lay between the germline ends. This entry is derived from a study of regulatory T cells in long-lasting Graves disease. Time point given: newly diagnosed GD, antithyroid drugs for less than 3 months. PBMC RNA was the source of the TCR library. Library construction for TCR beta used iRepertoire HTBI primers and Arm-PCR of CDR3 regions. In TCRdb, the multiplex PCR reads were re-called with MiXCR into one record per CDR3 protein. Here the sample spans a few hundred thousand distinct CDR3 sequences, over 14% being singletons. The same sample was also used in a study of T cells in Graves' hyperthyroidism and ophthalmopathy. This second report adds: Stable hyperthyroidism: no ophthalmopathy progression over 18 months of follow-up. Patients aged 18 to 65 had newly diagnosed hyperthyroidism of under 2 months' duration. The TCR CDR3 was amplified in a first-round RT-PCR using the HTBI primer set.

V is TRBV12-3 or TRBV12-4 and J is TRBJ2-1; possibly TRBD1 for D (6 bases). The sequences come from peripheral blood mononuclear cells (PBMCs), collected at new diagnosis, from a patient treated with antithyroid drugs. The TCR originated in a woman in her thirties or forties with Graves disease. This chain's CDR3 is CASSLAPDAGAFF. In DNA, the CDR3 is TGTGCCAGCAGTTTAGCGCCGGACGCAGGGGCGTTCTTC.